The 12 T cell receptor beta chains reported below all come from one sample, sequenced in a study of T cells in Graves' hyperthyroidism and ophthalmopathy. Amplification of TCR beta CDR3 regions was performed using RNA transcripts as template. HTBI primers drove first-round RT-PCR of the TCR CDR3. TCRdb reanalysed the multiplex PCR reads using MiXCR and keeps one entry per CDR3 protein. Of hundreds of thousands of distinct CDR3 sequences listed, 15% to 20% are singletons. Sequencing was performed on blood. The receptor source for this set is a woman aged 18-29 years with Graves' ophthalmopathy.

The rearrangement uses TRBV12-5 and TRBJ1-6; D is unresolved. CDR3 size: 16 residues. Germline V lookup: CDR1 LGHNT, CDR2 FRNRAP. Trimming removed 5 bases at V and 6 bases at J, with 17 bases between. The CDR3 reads CASGARGWAFNSPLHF. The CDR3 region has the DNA TGTGCTAGTGGTGCCCGGGGATGGGCCTTTAATTCACCCCTCCACTTT. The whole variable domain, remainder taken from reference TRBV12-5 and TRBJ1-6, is DARVTQTPRHKVTEMGQEVTMRCQPILGHNTVFWYRQTMMQGLELLAYFRNRAPLDDSGMPKDRFSAEMPDATLATLKIQPSEPRDSAVYFCASGARGWAFNSPLHFGNGTRLTVT.

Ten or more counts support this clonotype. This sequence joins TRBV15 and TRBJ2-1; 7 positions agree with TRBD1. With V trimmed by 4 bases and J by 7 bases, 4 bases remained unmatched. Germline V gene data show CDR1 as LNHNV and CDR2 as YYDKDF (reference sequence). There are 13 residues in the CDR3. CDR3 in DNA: TGTGCCACCAGCACAGTACAGGGGAATGAGCAGTTCTTC. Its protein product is CATSTVQGNEQFF.

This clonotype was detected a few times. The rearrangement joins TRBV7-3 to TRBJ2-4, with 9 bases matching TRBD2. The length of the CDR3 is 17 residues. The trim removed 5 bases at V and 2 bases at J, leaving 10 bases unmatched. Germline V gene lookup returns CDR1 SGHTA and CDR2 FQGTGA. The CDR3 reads CASSETGTSPSKNIQYF. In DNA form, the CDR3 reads TGTGCCAGCAGCGAAACCGGGACTAGCCCATCCAAAAACATTCAGTACTTC.

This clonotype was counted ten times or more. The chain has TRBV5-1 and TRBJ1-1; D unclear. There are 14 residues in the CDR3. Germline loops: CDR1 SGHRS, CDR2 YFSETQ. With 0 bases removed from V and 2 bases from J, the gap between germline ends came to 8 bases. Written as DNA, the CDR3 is TGCGCCAGCAGCTTGGAAGCGCCTAACACTGAAGCTTTCTTT. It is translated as CASSLEAPNTEAFF.

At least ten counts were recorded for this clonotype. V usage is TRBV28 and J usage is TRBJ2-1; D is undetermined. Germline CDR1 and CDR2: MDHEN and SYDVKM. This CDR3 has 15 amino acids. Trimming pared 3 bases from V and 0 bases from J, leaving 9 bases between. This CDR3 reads CASSFGLRSYNEQFF. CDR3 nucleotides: TGTGCCAGCAGTTTTGGGCTCCGCTCCTACAATGAGCAGTTCTTC.

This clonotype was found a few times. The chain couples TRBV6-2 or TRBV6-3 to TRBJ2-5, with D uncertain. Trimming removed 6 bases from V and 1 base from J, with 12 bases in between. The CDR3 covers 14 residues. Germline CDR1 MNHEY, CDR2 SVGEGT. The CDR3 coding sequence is TGTGCCAGCAGGGACGGAAACCCCCAAGAGACCCAGTACTTC. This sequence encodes CASRDGNPQETQYF.

The CDR3 DNA sequence: TGTGCCAGTAGTACAGGGATTTCGCCCCAAGAGACCCAGTACTTC. Translating it yields CASSTGISPQETQYF. The chain combines TRBV19 with TRBJ2-5; the D gene is possibly TRBD1 (5 bases). The CDR3 covers 15 residues. The V gene's germline CDR1 is LNHDA and CDR2 SQIVND (reference sequence). The ends were cut back, 4 bases at V and 1 base at J, with 13 bases in the middle.

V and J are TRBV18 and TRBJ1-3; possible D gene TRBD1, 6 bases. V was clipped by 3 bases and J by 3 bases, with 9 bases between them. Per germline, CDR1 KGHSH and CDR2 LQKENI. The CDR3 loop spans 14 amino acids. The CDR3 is CASSPRTVGNTIYF. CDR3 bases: TGTGCCAGCTCACCGCGGACAGTTGGAAACACCATATATTTT.

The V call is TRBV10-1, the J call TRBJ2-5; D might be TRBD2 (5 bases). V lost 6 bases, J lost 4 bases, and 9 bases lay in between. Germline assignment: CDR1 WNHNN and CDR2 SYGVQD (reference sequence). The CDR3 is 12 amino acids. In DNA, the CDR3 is TGCGCCAGCAGCAGCGAGGGAGAGACCCAGTACTTC. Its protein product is CASSSEGETQYF.

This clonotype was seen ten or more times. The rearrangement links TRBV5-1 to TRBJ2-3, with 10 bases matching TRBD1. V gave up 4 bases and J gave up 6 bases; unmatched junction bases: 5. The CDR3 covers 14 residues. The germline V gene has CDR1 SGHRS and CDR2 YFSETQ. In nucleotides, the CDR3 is TGCGCCAGCAGCCTGATGGGACAGGGGGATACGCAGTATTTT. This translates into CASSLMGQGDTQYF.

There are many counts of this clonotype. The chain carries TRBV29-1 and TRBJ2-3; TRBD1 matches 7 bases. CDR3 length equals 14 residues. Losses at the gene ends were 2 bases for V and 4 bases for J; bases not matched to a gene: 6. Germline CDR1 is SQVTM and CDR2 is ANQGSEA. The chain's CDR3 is CSVEKTGLSDTQYF. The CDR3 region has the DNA TGCAGCGTTGAAAAGACAGGGTTGTCAGATACGCAGTATTTT.

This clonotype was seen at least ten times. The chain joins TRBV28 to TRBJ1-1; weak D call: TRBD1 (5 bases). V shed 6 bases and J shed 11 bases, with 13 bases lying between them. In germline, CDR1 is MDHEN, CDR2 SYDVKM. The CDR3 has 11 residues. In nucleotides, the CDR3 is TGTGCCAGCAGAATTGTGGGGCGGGCTTTCTTT. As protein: CASRIVGRAFF.